Shown below are 23 T cell receptor beta chains from a single sample sequenced in a study of siplizumab effects on memory and regulatory T cells. The assay was immunoSEQ multiplex PCR, and TCRdb's table has in-frame clones only and misses some. Among around 78,000 clones listed, under 95% were seen once. The source material was CD8+ T cells sorted from blood. These receptors were obtained from a human donor in good health.

The chain has TRBV4-1 and TRBJ2-7; no firm D call. Germline V gene lookup returns CDR1 MGHRA and CDR2 YSYEKL. This CDR3 is built from 17 residues. V lost 1 base and J 0 bases, leaving 16 bases between the germline ends. CDR3 nucleotide sequence: TGCGCCAGCAGCCAAGCGGGTTCCGGGCTCCTCTCCTACGAGCAGTACTTC. Translation: CASSQAGSGLLSYEQYF.

This chain joins TRBV4-1 and TRBJ2-7; D not resolved. Trimming took 1 base from V and 1 from J, leaving 17 bases between them. The germline V gene has CDR1 MGHRA and CDR2 YSYEKL. This CDR3 contains 17 residues. For the CDR3, the DNA is TGCGCCAGCAGCCAAGTCCATGAGGACCTATTTTCCTACGAGCAGTACTTC. Its protein product is CASSQVHEDLFSYEQYF.

The chain recombines TRBV7-9 with TRBJ2-5, with 7 bases that match TRBD1. Germline CDR1 SEHNR, CDR2 FQNEAQ (reference sequence). The CDR3 is 16 residues long. V dropped 4 bases and J dropped 1; count of bases not matched to a gene: 9. The CDR3 sequence: CASSSNRGDSQETQYF. The CDR3 nucleotides read TGTGCCAGCAGCTCAAACCGTGGGGACAGCCAAGAGACCCAGTACTTC.

The rearrangement uses TRBV4-1 and TRBJ2-5, with 10 bases aligning to TRBD1. CDR3 size: 13 residues. J lost 9 bases, V lost 9 bases, and 10 bases had no gene match. Germline V CDR1 and CDR2: MGHRA, YSYEKL. The CDR3 region is CASRGQGNGAQYF. DNA of the CDR3: TGCGCCAGTAGGGGACAGGGGAACGGGGCCCAGTACTTC.

The chain carries TRBV10-2 and TRBJ2-2; 7 positions agree with TRBD2. The germline gives CDR1 WSHSY, CDR2 SAAADI. The CDR3 has 18 residues. Germline trimming cut 0 bases from V and 0 bases from J; bases unmatched to any gene: 7. The CDR3, as DNA: TGCGCCAGCAGTGAGTCGAGAGGAGCGGGATCGAACACCGGGGAGCTGTTTTTT. Amino acids: CASSESRGAGSNTGELFF.

The V call is TRBV5-4, the J call TRBJ2-1; 11 bases fit TRBD2. The V and J ends lost 4 bases and 6 bases, in that order; junction bases with no gene match: 12. Germline loops: CDR1 SGHNT, CDR2 YYREEE (reference sequence). This CDR3 is built from 17 residues. Here the CDR3 reads CASSLSGRGLSFNEQFF. The CDR3 nucleotides read TGTGCCAGCAGCCTTAGCGGGAGGGGCCTGTCTTTCAATGAGCAGTTCTTC.

This chain links TRBV5-6 with TRBJ2-1, with 7 nucleotides matching TRBD2. Unmatched junction bases numbered 0, after V lost 2 bases and J lost 1 base. This CDR3 is 14 amino acids long. The germline V gene encodes CDR1 SGHDT and CDR2 YYEEEE. The CDR3: CASSLAGSYNEQFF. Here the CDR3 DNA reads TGTGCCAGCAGCTTAGCGGGGTCCTACAATGAGCAGTTCTTC.

V is TRBV19 and J is TRBJ1-1; D possibly corresponds to TRBD1 (5 bases). Trimming took 5 bases from V and 4 from J, leaving 8 bases between them. CDR1 and CDR2 (germline): LNHDA, SQIVND (reference sequence). This CDR3 comprises 12 residues. CDR3 amino acids: CASSPGGTEAFF. For the CDR3, the DNA is TGTGCCAGTAGTCCCGGGGGCACTGAAGCTTTCTTT. The full variable domain, completed using reference TRBV19 and TRBJ1-1, is DGGITQSPKYLFRKEGQNVTLSCEQNLNHDAMYWYRQDPGQGLRLIYYSQIVNDFQKGDIAEGYSVSREKKESFPLTVTSAQKNPTAFYLCASSPGGTEAFFGQGTRLTVV.

This clone was recorded once. The chain links TRBV29-1 to TRBJ2-2, with D perhaps matching TRBD2 (6 bases). Germline lookup yields CDR1 SQVTM and CDR2 ANQGSEA. Trimming removed 5 bases at V and 6 bases at J, with 7 bases between. The CDR3 is made up of 11 amino acids. In DNA form, the CDR3 reads TGCAGCGTTCCTAGCGCCGGGGAGCTGTTTTTT. It codes for CSVPSAGELFF.

With respect to this clone: The same CDR3 is also encoded by other DNA sequences in this sample. The chain links TRBV11-3 to TRBJ2-1; D is uncertain. This CDR3 has 15 amino acids. The germline gives CDR1 SGHNT, CDR2 YENEEA. The ends were cut back, 0 bases at V and 0 bases at J, with 6 bases in the middle. The CDR3 region has the DNA TGTGCCAGCAGCTTAGACTTGAGCTCCTACAATGAGCAGTTCTTC. Protein sequence: CASSLDLSSYNEQFF.

This chain uses TRBV30 with TRBJ2-5; tentative D call: TRBD2 (7 bases). Between the trimmed V and J ends, which lost 7 bases and 3 bases, there was a span of 18 bases. The CDR3 extends over 14 amino acids. Germline CDR1 reads GTSNPN; CDR2 reads SVGIG (reference sequence). Here the CDR3 DNA reads TGTGCCTCCGTGGGGGCTAGCGGAGAAGAGACCCAGTACTTC. Protein product: CASVGASGEETQYF. The complete variable domain, with remaining parts taken from reference TRBV30 and TRBJ2-5, reads SQTIHQWPATLVQPVGSPLSLECTVEGTSNPNLYWYRQAAGRGLQLLFYSVGIGQISSEVPQNLSASRPQDRQFILSSKKLLLSDSGFYLCASVGASGEETQYFGPGTRLLVL.

The J gene is TRBJ1-1, the V gene TRBV7-9; 7 positions match TRBD1. Trimming cost V 1 base and J 0 bases; bases outside gene matches: 5. The CDR3 covers 16 residues. From germline, CDR1 is SEHNR and CDR2 FQNEAQ (reference sequence). CDR3 nucleotide sequence: TGTGCCAGCAGCTTAGGGGCAGGGGGTGTGAACACTGAAGCTTTCTTT. Translating gives CASSLGAGGVNTEAFF.

This chain joins TRBV5-1 and TRBJ2-7, with D maybe TRBD2 (6 bases). This CDR3 spans 13 amino acids. With 4 bases removed from V and 5 bases from J, the gap between germline ends came to 13 bases. CDR1 is SGHRS and CDR2 is YFSETQ in the germline V gene. CDR3 protein: CASSTGDLNEQYF. The CDR3 DNA is TGCGCCAGCAGCACGGGGGATCTCAACGAGCAGTACTTC.

The chain couples TRBV27 to TRBJ2-5; D gene uncertain. The CDR3 has 13 amino acids. Trimming removed 2 bases at V and 1 base at J, with 5 bases between. Germline V gene data show CDR1 as MNHEY and CDR2 as SMNVEV (reference sequence). CDR3 sequence (DNA): TGTGCCAGCAGTTTAGATCCCCAAGAGACCCAGTACTTC. It is translated as CASSLDPQETQYF.

V usage is TRBV14 and J usage is TRBJ1-2, with 7 nucleotides matching TRBD1. The J segment lost 11 bases and the V segment lost 3 bases, leaving 6 bases of the junction unmatched. This CDR3 is 12 amino acids long. Germline lookup yields CDR1 SGHDN and CDR2 FVKESK. This CDR3 is CASSQGDRGYTF. The CDR3 DNA follows: TGTGCCAGCAGCCAGGGGGACAGAGGGTACACCTTC.

This rearrangement joins TRBV20-1 to TRBJ2-7; D uncertain. This CDR3 comprises 11 residues. The V end was cut by 4 bases, the J end by 3 bases, with 7 bases between. Germline-derived CDR1 and CDR2 are DFQATT and SNEGSKA (reference sequence). The CDR3 DNA is TGCAGTGCTAAGGCAGGCTACGAGCAGTACTTC. The encoded protein is CSAKAGYEQYF.

This clone was seen only once. The chain joins TRBV9 to TRBJ1-4; D call uncertain. Trimming removed 4 bases at V and 5 bases at J, with 24 bases between. The CDR3 totals 18 residues. CDR1 is SGDLS, CDR2 YYNGEE, per germline. The CDR3 spells CASSPAPVPETENEKLFF. The CDR3 DNA follows: TGTGCCAGCAGCCCTGCGCCCGTCCCCGAGACGGAGAATGAAAAACTGTTTTTT.

The chain uses TRBV5-5 and TRBJ2-7, with 11 nucleotides matching TRBD2. CDR1 and CDR2 (germline): SGHKS, YYEKEE (reference sequence). The CDR3 totals 15 residues. V was clipped by 4 bases and J by 4 bases; unmatched bases: 7. The CDR3 region is CASSPTLAGDYEQYF. The CDR3 DNA reads as TGTGCCAGCAGCCCCACACTAGCGGGGGATTACGAGCAGTACTTC.

CDR3 bases: TGTGCCAGCAGCTTAGACCCGGGACACTTAACTAACTATGGCTACACCTTC. Translation gives CASSLDPGHLTNYGYTF. The chain employs TRBV7-9 and TRBJ1-2, with a weak D call TRBD1 (6 bases). In germline, CDR1 is SEHNR, CDR2 FQNEAQ (reference sequence). V lost 1 base, J lost 0 bases, and 15 bases lay in between. This CDR3 spans 17 amino acids.

The chain couples TRBV29-1 to TRBJ1-2; D is unclear. The CDR3 is 12 amino acids. Trimming stripped 7 bases from V and 6 bases from J, with 15 bases between. CDR1 is SQVTM and CDR2 is ANQGSEA in the germline V gene. The CDR3: CSDARPDDGYTF. CDR3 in DNA: TGCAGCGATGCAAGACCCGACGATGGCTACACCTTC. Combining the CDR3 with reference TRBV29-1 and TRBJ1-2 gives the whole variable domain SAVISQKPSRDICQRGTSLTIQCQVDSQVTMMFWYRQQPGQSLTLIATANQGSEATYESGFVIDKFPISRPNLTFSTLTVSNMSPEDSSIYLCSDARPDDGYTFGSGTRLTVV.

The V gene is TRBV6-6, the J gene TRBJ2-5; 7 bases are shared with TRBD2. The trim removed 6 bases at V and 4 bases at J, leaving 8 bases unmatched. CDR1 MNHNY and CDR2 SVGAGI come from the germline V gene (reference sequence). This CDR3 contains 14 residues. DNA of the CDR3: TGTGCCAGCAGCAACCCACCTAGCGGAGAGACCCAGTACTTC. Its translation is CASSNPPSGETQYF.

As concerns this clone: A read error may produce the germline difference seen at one junction end. The chain combines TRBV7-7 with TRBJ2-5, with 15 bases identical to TRBD2. Germline V gives CDR1 SSHAT, CDR2 FNYEAQ (reference sequence). This CDR3 contains 15 residues. The CDR3 loop reads CASSTGLAGGETQYF. The CDR3 nucleotides read TGTGCTAGCAGCACGGGACTAGCGGGAGGAGAGACCCAGTACTTC.

The CDR3 region has the DNA TGTGCCAGCAGTTTATCGACAGGGCACGAGACCCAGTACTTC. It translates to CASSLSTGHETQYF. The rearrangement uses TRBV27 and TRBJ2-5; 7 nucleotides match TRBD1. The J segment lost 5 bases and the V segment lost 0 bases, leaving 3 bases of the junction unmatched. This CDR3 has 14 amino acids. Germline CDR1 reads MNHEY; CDR2 reads SMNVEV (reference sequence).